This T cell receptor (beta chain) was sequenced for a study of blood T cell repertoires in COVID-19. Across the whole study: Both acute and convalescent COVID-19 samples were obtained from the United States, Italy and Spain. Sample material is recorded as cDNA or gDNA derived from T cells, B-cell-depleted T cells, or PBMCs.

How the authors handled the data: Amplification with reference gene primers provided the estimates of nucleated cell counts. TCRdb's table, derived via immunoSEQ multiplex PCR, lists solely in-frame clones and lacks some. Clone size and the V and J calls come from that table; the DNA yielded D and trimming. The data contain over 200,000 clones, more than 85% of them singletons. V lost 2 bases and J lost 7, with 17 bases in between. The CDR3 length is 15 residues. CDR1 ENHRY and CDR2 SYGVKD come from the germline V gene. This chain uses TRBV10-3 with TRBJ1-1; perhaps TRBD1 as D (6 bases). What was sequenced was peripheral blood. This receptor was taken from a man aged 40-49 years with acute or convalescent COVID-19. This CDR3 is CAISEQIQGYGEAFF. CDR3 in DNA: TGTGCCATCAGTGAGCAAATACAGGGTTACGGTGAAGCTTTCTTT.